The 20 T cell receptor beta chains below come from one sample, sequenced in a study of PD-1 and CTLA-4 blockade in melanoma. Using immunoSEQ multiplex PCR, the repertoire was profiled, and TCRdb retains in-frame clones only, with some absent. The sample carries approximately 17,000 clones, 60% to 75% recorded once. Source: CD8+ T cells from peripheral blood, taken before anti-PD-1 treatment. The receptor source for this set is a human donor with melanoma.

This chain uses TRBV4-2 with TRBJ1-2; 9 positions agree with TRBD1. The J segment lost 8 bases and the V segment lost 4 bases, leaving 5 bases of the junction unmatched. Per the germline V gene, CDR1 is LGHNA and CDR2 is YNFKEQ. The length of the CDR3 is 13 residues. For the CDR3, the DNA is TGTGCCAGCAGCCCGGGACAGGGTGGAGGCTACACCTTC. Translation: CASSPGQGGGYTF.

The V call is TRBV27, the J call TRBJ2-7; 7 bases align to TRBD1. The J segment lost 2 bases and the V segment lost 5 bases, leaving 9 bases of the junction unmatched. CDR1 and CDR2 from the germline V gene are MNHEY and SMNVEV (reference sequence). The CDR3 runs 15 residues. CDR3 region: CASSTYRGHPYEQYF. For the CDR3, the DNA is TGTGCCAGCAGTACATACAGGGGACACCCCTACGAGCAGTACTTC.

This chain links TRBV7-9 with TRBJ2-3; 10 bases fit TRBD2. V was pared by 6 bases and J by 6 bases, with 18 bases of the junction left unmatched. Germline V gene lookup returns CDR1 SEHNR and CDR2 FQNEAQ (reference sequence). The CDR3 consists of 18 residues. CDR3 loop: CASRPPRGIAGGLDTQYF. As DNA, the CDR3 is TGTGCCAGCAGGCCTCCCCGTGGGATAGCGGGGGGCTTGGATACGCAGTATTTT.

The CDR3 DNA sequence: TGTGCCTGGAGCACAGGACTGCTGAACACTGAAGCTTTCTTT. Translation gives CAWSTGLLNTEAFF. The rearrangement joins TRBV30 to TRBJ1-1; tentative D call: TRBD1 (5 bases). This CDR3 contains 14 residues. V lost 3 bases to trimming and J lost 0 bases, with 11 bases between them. CDR1 and CDR2 (germline): GTSNPN, SVGIG (reference sequence).

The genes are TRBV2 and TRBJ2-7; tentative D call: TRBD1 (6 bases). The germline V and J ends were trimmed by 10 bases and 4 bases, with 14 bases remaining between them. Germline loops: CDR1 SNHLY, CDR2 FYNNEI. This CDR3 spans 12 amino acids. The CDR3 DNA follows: TGTGCCACCCAGGGGTGGGCTTACGAGCAGTACTTC. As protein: CATQGWAYEQYF.

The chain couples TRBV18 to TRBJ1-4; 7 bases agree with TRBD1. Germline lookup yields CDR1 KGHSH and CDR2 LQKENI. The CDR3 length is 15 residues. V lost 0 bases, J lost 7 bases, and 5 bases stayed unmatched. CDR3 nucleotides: TGTGCCAGCTCACCACCGGGGACAGACTTTGAAAAACTGTTTTTT. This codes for CASSPPGTDFEKLFF.

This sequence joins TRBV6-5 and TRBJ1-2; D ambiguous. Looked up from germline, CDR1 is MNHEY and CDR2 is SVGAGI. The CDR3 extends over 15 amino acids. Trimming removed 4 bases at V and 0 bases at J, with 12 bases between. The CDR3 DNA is TGTGCCAGCAGTTCCCTCCCGGGATCTAACTATGGCTACACCTTC. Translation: CASSSLPGSNYGYTF.

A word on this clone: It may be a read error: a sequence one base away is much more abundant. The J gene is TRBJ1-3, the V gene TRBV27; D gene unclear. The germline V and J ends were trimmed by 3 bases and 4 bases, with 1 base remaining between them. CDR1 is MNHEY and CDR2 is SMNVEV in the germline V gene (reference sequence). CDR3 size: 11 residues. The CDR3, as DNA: TGTGCCAGCAGTTTCGGAAACACCATATATTTT. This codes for CASSFGNTIYF.

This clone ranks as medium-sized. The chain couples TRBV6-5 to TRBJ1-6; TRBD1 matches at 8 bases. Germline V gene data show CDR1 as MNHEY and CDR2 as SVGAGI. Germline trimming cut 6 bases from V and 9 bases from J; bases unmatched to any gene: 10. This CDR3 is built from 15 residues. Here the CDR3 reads CASSPGQGGSSPLHF. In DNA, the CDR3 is TGTGCCAGCAGCCCCGGACAGGGTGGCAGTTCACCCCTCCACTTT.

CDR3 amino acids: CASSPQAAEAFF. The CDR3 DNA sequence: TGTGCCAGCAGTCCCCAGGCGGCTGAAGCTTTCTTT. The J gene is TRBJ1-1, the V gene TRBV6-6; no definite D call. CDR3 size: 12 residues. V dropped 5 bases and J dropped 6 bases, with 10 bases sitting between them. Looked up from germline, CDR1 is MNHNY and CDR2 is SVGAGI (reference sequence).

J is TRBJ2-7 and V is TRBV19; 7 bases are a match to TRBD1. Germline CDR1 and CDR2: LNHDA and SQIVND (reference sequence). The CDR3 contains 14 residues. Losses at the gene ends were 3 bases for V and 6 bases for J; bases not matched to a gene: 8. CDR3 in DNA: TGTGCCAGTAGTATCCAAGACAGGGTCGCCGAGCAGTACTTC. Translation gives CASSIQDRVAEQYF.

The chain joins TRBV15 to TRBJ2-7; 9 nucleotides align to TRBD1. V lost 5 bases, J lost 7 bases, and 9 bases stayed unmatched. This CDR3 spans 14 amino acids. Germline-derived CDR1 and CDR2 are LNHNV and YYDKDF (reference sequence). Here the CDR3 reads CATSPPGQGREQYF. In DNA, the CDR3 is TGTGCCACCAGCCCCCCGGGACAGGGAAGGGAGCAGTACTTC.

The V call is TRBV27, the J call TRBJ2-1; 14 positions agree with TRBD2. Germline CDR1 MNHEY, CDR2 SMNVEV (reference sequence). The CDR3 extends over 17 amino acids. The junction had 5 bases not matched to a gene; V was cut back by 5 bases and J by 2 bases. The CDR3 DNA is TGTGCCAGCAGTGACGGGACTAGCGGGAGCCCCTACAATGAGCAGTTCTTC. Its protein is CASSDGTSGSPYNEQFF.

The CDR3: CASSYVGPGGAGYTF. The CDR3, as DNA: TGTGCCAGCAGTTACGTCGGACCCGGGGGGGCTGGCTACACCTTC. This chain links TRBV6-6 with TRBJ1-2; maybe TRBD1 (6 bases). Trimming cost V 2 bases and J 7 bases, with 17 bases left between them. The germline V gene encodes CDR1 MNHNY and CDR2 SVGAGI (reference sequence). CDR3 size: 15 residues.

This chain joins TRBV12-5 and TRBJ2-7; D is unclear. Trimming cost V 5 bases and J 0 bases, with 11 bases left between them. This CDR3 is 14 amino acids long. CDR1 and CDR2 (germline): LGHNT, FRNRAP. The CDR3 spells CASGLSLRSYEQYF. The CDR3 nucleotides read TGTGCTAGTGGTCTCTCGTTACGCTCCTACGAGCAGTACTTC.

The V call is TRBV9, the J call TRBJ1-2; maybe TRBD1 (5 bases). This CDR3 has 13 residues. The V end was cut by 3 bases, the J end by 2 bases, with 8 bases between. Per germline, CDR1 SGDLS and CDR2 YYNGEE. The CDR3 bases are TGTGCCAGCAGCGCGACAGTGAACTATGGCTACACCTTC. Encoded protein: CASSATVNYGYTF.

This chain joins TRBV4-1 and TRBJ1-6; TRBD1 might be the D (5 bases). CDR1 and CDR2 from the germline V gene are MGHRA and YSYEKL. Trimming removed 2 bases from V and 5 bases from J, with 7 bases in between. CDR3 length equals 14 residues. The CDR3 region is CASSQTQDNSPLHF. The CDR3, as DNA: TGCGCCAGCAGCCAAACACAGGATAATTCACCCCTCCACTTT.

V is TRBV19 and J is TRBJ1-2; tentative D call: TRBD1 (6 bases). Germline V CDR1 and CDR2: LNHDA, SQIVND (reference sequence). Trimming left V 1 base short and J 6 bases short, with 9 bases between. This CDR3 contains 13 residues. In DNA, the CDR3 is TGTGCCAGTAGTATAGTGGCAGGGGATGGCTACACCTTC. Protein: CASSIVAGDGYTF.

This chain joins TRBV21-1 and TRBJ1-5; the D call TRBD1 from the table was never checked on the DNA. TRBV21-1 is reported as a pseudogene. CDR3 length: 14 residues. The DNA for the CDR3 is TGTGCCAGCAGCAAGGGACAGGGGTATCAGCCCCAGCATTTT. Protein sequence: CASSKGQGYQPQHF.

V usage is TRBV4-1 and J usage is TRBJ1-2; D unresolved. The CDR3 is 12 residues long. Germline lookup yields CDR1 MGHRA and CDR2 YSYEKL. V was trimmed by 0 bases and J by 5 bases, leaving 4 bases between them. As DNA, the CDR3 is TGCGCCAGCAGCCAAGAAGGATATGGCTACACCTTC. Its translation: CASSQEGYGYTF.